This TCR beta chain was documented in a study of CD8 T cells in ankylosing spondylitis. On this clonotype itself: The antigen remains undetermined.

The germline V gene has CDR1 SGHTA and CDR2 FQGTGA. This CDR3 is 15 amino acids long. The V and J ends lost 4 bases and 1 base, in that order; junction bases with no gene match: 5. Libraries for TCR beta were made by quantitative 5'-RACE with molecular barcodes. Each CDR3 protein is one row after TCRdb ran MiXCR on the 5' RACE reads. The sample yields around 390,000 distinct CDR3 sequences, about a fifth seen once. Whole-study results and caveats: Disease-associated clones were CD8+ and fairly uncommon in peripheral blood. Ankylosing spondylitis blood appeared to be characterized by a TCR beta motif of eight highly homologous variants. Disease-linked clones reportedly concentrated significantly in matched ankylosing spondylitis synovial fluid.

The TCR originated in a male donor with ankylosing spondylitis. V gene TRBV7-3 combines with J gene TRBJ2-3; 7 nucleotides align to TRBD2. Source material: blood, either unsorted or a sorted T cell fraction (not recorded which). DNA of the CDR3: TGTGCCAGCAGCTCGCGCGGGAGTCGCACAGATACGCAGTATTTT. Its protein product is CASSSRGSRTDTQYF.